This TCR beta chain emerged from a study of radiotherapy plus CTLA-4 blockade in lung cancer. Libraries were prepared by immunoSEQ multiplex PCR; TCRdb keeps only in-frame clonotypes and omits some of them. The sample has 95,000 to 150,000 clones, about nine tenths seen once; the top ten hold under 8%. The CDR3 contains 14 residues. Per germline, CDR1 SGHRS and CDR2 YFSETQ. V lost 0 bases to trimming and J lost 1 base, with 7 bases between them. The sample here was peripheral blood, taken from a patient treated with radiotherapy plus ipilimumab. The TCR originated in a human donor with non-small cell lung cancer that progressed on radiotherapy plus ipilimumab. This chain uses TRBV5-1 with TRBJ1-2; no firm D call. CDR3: CASSLDSNNYGYTF. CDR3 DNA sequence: TGCGCCAGCAGCTTGGACAGTAATAACTATGGCTACACCTTC.